The 32 T cell receptor beta chains below were found in one sample sequenced in a study of glioma-infiltrating T cells. Amplification of TCR alpha and beta CDR3 regions from RNA used iRepertoire nested multiplex PCR. One entry per CDR3 protein, called by TCRdb with MiXCR from the multiplex PCR reads. The sample includes about 180,000 distinct CDR3 sequences, around 40% of them seen just once. The sequenced sample was glioma tissue, nonneoplastic brain tissue, or PBMCs (not recorded which). These receptors were collected from a human donor with low-grade glioma or glioblastoma, undergoing nonglioma brain surgery, or in good health (not recorded which).

Details on this clonotype: At one end the junction does not follow the germline gene, possibly because of a read error. The chain recombines TRBV10-3 with TRBJ1-1; D unclear. Germline V lookup: CDR1 ENHRY, CDR2 SYGVKD. The CDR3 has 13 amino acids. CDR3 DNA: TGTGCCATCAGTGTTTCCCCAGACACTGAAGCTCTCTTT. It yields the protein CAISVSPDTEALF.

On this clonotype itself: Sequence at one end of the junction differs from germline and may be a read error. The chain combines TRBV6-6 with TRBJ2-6; 7 bases agree with TRBD1. CDR1 is MNHNY, CDR2 SVGAGI, per germline (reference sequence). The CDR3 loop spans 14 amino acids. The CDR3 protein is CASSGGEGANALTF. The CDR3 DNA reads TGTGCCAGCAGTGGGGGTGAGGGGGCCAACGCCCTGACTTTC.

This clonotype has a count of ten or more. V and J are TRBV19 and TRBJ1-1; 7 positions agree with TRBD1. This CDR3 is built from 14 residues. J lost 0 bases, V lost 8 bases, and 6 bases had no gene match. Per germline, CDR1 LNHDA and CDR2 SQIVND (reference sequence). DNA of the CDR3: TGTGCCAGTTTGAGACAGGGTGTGAACACTGAAGCTTTCTTT. Protein: CASLRQGVNTEAFF.

This clonotype was picked up a small number of times. A much larger clonotype is one base distant, so this may be a read error. The genes are TRBV12-5 and TRBJ1-1, with unresolved D. V shed 7 bases and J shed 7 bases, with 19 bases lying between them. CDR3 size: 14 residues. Germline CDR1 reads LGHNT; CDR2 reads FRNRAP. CDR3 residues: CASASGGLANEAFF. In nucleotides, the CDR3 is TGTGCTAGTGCCTCGGGAGGTCTGGCCAATGAAGCTTTCTTT.

For this clonotype: It may be a read error: a sequence one base away is much more abundant. The chain employs TRBV20-1 and TRBJ2-7, with D possibly being TRBD2 (6 bases). The CDR3 runs to 14 residues. Per germline, CDR1 DFQATT and CDR2 SNEGSKA (reference sequence). V was pared by 2 bases and J by 5 bases, with 16 bases between. CDR3 DNA sequence: TGCAGTGCTAGAAACATGGGGGGAACCAACGAGCAGTACTTC. This codes for CSARNMGGTNEQYF.

This clonotype was seen a handful of times. This chain links TRBV14 with TRBJ1-1; weak D call: TRBD1 (5 bases). Deletions cut 3 bases from V and 4 bases from J, with 15 bases between. CDR1 is SGHDN, CDR2 FVKESK, per germline. The CDR3 covers 15 residues. As DNA, the CDR3 is TGTGCCAGCAGCCACTCCAGGGTTCTGGGCACTGAAGCTTTCTTT. Amino acids: CASSHSRVLGTEAFF.

This clonotype was seen ten or more times. The chain carries TRBV27 and TRBJ2-6; D is uncertain. The CDR3 is made up of 14 amino acids. The germline V and J ends were trimmed by 7 bases and 4 bases, with 11 bases remaining between them. Germline CDR1 is MNHEY and CDR2 is SMNVEV (reference sequence). The CDR3 sequence: CASTAAAGANVLTF. The CDR3 nucleotides read TGTGCCAGCACTGCGGCAGCCGGGGCCAACGTCCTGACTTTC.

Of note for this clonotype: A much larger clone lies a single base off, so this may be a read error. The genes are TRBV7-2 and TRBJ2-7, with TRBD2 matching over 10 bases. The CDR3 covers 13 residues. CDR1 SGHTA and CDR2 FQGNSA come from the germline V gene. The CDR3 sequence: CASSTLAGIEKYF. The CDR3 DNA follows: TGTGCCAGCAGCACACTAGCGGGAATCGAGAAGTACTTC.

In the case of this clonotype: Germline and junction disagree at one end, which may indicate a read error. The chain links TRBV6-6 to TRBJ2-3; D is possibly TRBD1 or TRBD2 (5 bases each). The CDR3 loop spans 12 amino acids. Germline V gene sequence: CDR1 MNHNY, CDR2 SVGAGI (reference sequence). CDR3 DNA: TGTGCCAGCAGCCAGGGAGAAGATACGCGGTATTTT. Residues: CASSQGEDTRYF.

As for this clonotype: Because the CDR3 is missing its conserved closing phenylalanine or tryptophan, this is likely a read error. CDR3 in amino acids: CASSLIGRGKTQYL. DNA of the CDR3: TGTGCCAGCAGTTTGATAGGGAGGGGGAAGACCCAGTACTTA. The V call is TRBV6-9, the J call TRBJ2-5; a possible D gene is TRBD2 (7 bases). The germline V gene has CDR1 MNHGY and CDR2 SVAAGI. The V and J ends lost 4 bases and 6 bases respectively, with 15 bases between them. The CDR3 extends over 14 amino acids.

For this clonotype: This may arise from a read error, as a much more abundant clone is one base away. The chain employs TRBV7-9 and TRBJ2-7, with D perhaps TRBD2 (6 bases). V was cut by 4 bases and J by 2 bases, with 12 bases left in between. Germline V gene sequence: CDR1 SEHNR, CDR2 FQNEAQ (reference sequence). The CDR3 loop spans 14 amino acids. The CDR3 coding sequence is TGTGCCAGCAGCTCGATGACTAGTCCCTACGAGCAGTACTTC. Translating gives CASSSMTSPYEQYF.

Worth noting for this clonotype: This sequence may be a read error, since a much larger clone differs from it by one base. The chain employs TRBV28 and TRBJ1-5, with 8 bases lining up with TRBD1. The CDR3 is made up of 16 amino acids. CDR1 MDHEN and CDR2 SYDVKM come from the germline V gene. The CDR3 reads CASSLQTGGLNQTQHF. CDR3 bases: TGTGCCAGCAGTTTACAAACAGGGGGACTCAATCAGACCCAGCATTTT.

Worth noting for this clonotype: This could be a read error, since a much larger clone is one nucleotide away. This sequence joins TRBV15 and TRBJ2-5; tentative D call: TRBD2 (5 bases). This CDR3 has 15 residues. CDR1 LNHNV and CDR2 YYDKDF come from the germline V gene (reference sequence). The CDR3 region has the DNA TGTGCCACCAGCTTTACGAGCTCCTGGGGAGAGACCCCGTACTTC. Amino acid sequence: CATSFTSSWGETPYF.

The V call is TRBV13, the J call TRBJ2-7, with TRBD2 matching 16 bases. The V and J ends lost 8 bases and 1 base, in that order; junction bases with no gene match: 8. This CDR3 has 17 amino acids. CDR1 and CDR2 from the germline V gene are PRHDT and FYEKMQ (reference sequence). In nucleotides, the CDR3 is TGTGCCAGCTCACGCGGGACTAGCGGGAGGGCGTCCTACGAGCAGTACTTC. Translated, it gives CASSRGTSGRASYEQYF.

This clonotype was detected ten times or more. This chain joins TRBV20-1 and TRBJ2-3; unclear D gene. Per germline, CDR1 DFQATT and CDR2 SNEGSKA (reference sequence). The CDR3 has 14 residues. V was trimmed by 3 bases and J by 4 bases, leaving 14 bases between them. CDR3 nucleotide sequence: TGCAGTGCTAGGAACATCAGGAATCCAGATACGCAGTATTTT. Encoded protein: CSARNIRNPDTQYF.

In this sample, this clonotype turned up a few times. The chain uses TRBV3-1 and TRBJ2-1; D not certain. This CDR3 spans 14 amino acids. Looked up from germline, CDR1 is LGHDT and CDR2 is YNNKEL (reference sequence). V lost 1 base to trimming and J lost 6 bases, with 10 bases between them. CDR3 residues: CASSQGPSGNEQFF. In nucleotides, the CDR3 is TGTGCCAGCAGCCAAGGACCCTCAGGCAATGAGCAGTTCTTC.

Details on this clonotype: With a much larger clone just one base away, this may be a read error. V gene TRBV12-5 combines with J gene TRBJ2-5; 8 nucleotides match TRBD1. This CDR3 has 13 amino acids. CDR1 and CDR2 from the germline V gene are LGHNT and FRNRAP. The CDR3 is CVSGRGQEETQYF. As DNA, the CDR3 is TGTGTTAGTGGTAGGGGACAGGAAGAGACCCAGTACTTC.

The table lists this clonotype with a few counts. The chain uses TRBV6-1 and TRBJ2-1, with 10 bases aligning to TRBD1. Germline values: CDR1 MNHNS, CDR2 SASEGT. V shed 7 bases and J 6 bases; nucleotides not matched to a gene: 9. CDR3 size: 15 residues. The CDR3 protein is CASTPPGTGVNEQFF. In DNA form, the CDR3 reads TGTGCCAGCACCCCCCCCGGGACAGGGGTCAATGAGCAGTTCTTC.

This clonotype was seen repeatedly, ten times or more. The rearrangement joins TRBV28 to TRBJ1-1, with D unresolved. This CDR3 is 14 amino acids long. V was pared by 10 bases and J by 1 base, with 16 bases between. Germline assignment: CDR1 MDHEN and CDR2 SYDVKM. For the CDR3, the DNA is TGTGCCACCCAAGGAGGACCTTCGAACACTGAAGCTTTCTTT. This sequence encodes CATQGGPSNTEAFF. Full variable domain (remainder filled in from reference TRBV28 and TRBJ1-1): DVKVTQSSRYLVKRTGEKVFLECVQDMDHENMFWYRQDPGLGLRLIYFSYDVKMKEKGDIPEGYSVSREKKERFSLILESASTNQTSMYLCATQGGPSNTEAFFGQGTRLTVV.

This sequence joins TRBV6-2 or TRBV6-3 and TRBJ2-7, with D maybe TRBD2 (6 bases). Germline V gene sequence: CDR1 MNHEY, CDR2 SVGEGT. The CDR3 sequence is 14 residues long. Trimming left V 5 bases short and J 2 bases short, with 13 bases between. The CDR3 is CASSVSSGTYEQYF. The CDR3 coding sequence is TGTGCCAGCAGTGTCAGTAGCGGAACCTACGAGCAGTACTTC.

This clonotype was seen ten or more times. The gene calls are TRBV6-1 and TRBJ2-1, with no clear D. Germline CDR1 and CDR2: MNHNS and SASEGT. V lost 2 bases, J lost 4 bases, and 12 bases lay in between. The CDR3 spans 15 residues. This CDR3 is CASSELGGVYNEQFF. The CDR3 DNA reads TGTGCCAGCAGTGAACTCGGCGGAGTATACAATGAGCAGTTCTTC.

This clonotype appeared a single time. A much larger clone lies a single base off, so this may be a read error. The rearrangement joins TRBV19 to TRBJ2-7, with a possible D match to TRBD1 (6 bases). Trimming removed 10 bases at V and 5 bases at J, with 12 bases between. Germline V gene data show CDR1 as LNHDA and CDR2 as SQIVND (reference sequence). The CDR3 runs to 11 residues. CDR3 DNA: TGTGCCATTAAGACAGGTGACGAGCAGTACTTC. Amino acid sequence: CAIKTGDEQYF.

A word on this clonotype: The final CDR3 position lacks the conserved phenylalanine or tryptophan, pointing to a likely read error. CDR3 nucleotide sequence: TGTGCCAGCAGTCCCGCCCCCGGGACAGGGGAGGGAGATACGCAGTATTCT. Protein product: CASSPAPGTGEGDTQYS. The chain is built from TRBV28 and TRBJ2-3, with 10 bases lining up with TRBD1. V lost 5 bases and J lost 5; bases outside the gene matches: 13. The CDR3 runs to 17 residues. CDR1 is MDHEN and CDR2 is SYDVKM in the germline V gene.

This clonotype was seen only a few times. The chain is built from TRBV4-1 and TRBJ2-4, with TRBD1 matching over 7 bases. CDR3 length equals 14 residues. Germline CDR1 MGHRA, CDR2 YSYEKL. The V and J ends lost 4 bases and 7 bases, in that order; junction bases with no gene match: 7. CDR3 DNA: TGCGCCAGCAGCCTCGGGACAGTCGGTAACATTCAGTACTTC. It translates to CASSLGTVGNIQYF.

Notes on this clonotype: This sequence may be a read error, since a much larger clone differs from it by one base. The V and J genes are TRBV20-1 and TRBJ1-1; a weak D match, TRBD1 (6 bases). Germline lookup yields CDR1 DFQATT and CDR2 SNEGSKA (reference sequence). The CDR3 consists of 17 residues. CDR3 protein: CGARDGRQDPRNTEAFF. The CDR3 coding sequence is TGCGGTGCTAGAGATGGGCGACAGGACCCGCGGAACACTGAAGCTTTCTTT.

A few counts support this clonotype. A junction end diverges from the germline sequence, so it may reflect a read error. The chain carries TRBV3-1 and TRBJ2-5; D gene uncertain. This CDR3 has 12 residues. CDR1 and CDR2 (germline): LGHDT, YNNKEL (reference sequence). The CDR3 is CASSHDLETKYF. In nucleotides, the CDR3 is TGTGCCAGCAGTCATGATCTGGAGACCAAGTACTTC.

This clonotype was observed at least ten times. The chain uses TRBV6-1 and TRBJ2-3; 11 bases map to TRBD2. This CDR3 has 14 amino acids. The V and J ends lost 4 bases and 6 bases, in that order; junction bases with no gene match: 3. Germline V gene sequence: CDR1 MNHNS, CDR2 SASEGT. The CDR3 sequence: CASSGLAGFDTQYF. CDR3 nucleotide sequence: TGTGCCAGCAGTGGACTAGCGGGATTCGATACGCAGTATTTT.

Turning to this clonotype: One base away lies a much larger clone, so this may be a sequencing read error. The genes are TRBV28 and TRBJ1-5, with a weak D call TRBD1 (5 bases). CDR1 and CDR2 (germline): MDHEN, SYDVKM. The CDR3 consists of 16 residues. The CDR3 region is CASRRTATLDNQPKHF. Written as DNA, the CDR3 is TGTGCCAGCCGACGGACGGCCACCCTGGACAATCAGCCCAAGCATTTT. The full variable domain, completed using reference TRBV28 and TRBJ1-5, is DVKVTQSSRYLVKRTGEKVFLECVQDMDHENMFWYRQDPGLGLRLIYFSYDVKMKEKGDIPEGYSVSREKKERFSLILESASTNQTSMYLCASRRTATLDNQPKHFGDGTRLSIL.

The table lists this clonotype with many counts. Here the CDR3 DNA reads TGTGCCATCAGTGAGTCGAATATCCTAGCGGGAGTCACAGATACGCAGTATTTT. Translating gives CAISESNILAGVTDTQYF. This rearrangement joins TRBV10-3 to TRBJ2-3; 10 positions agree with TRBD2. The V segment lost 0 bases and the J segment 2 bases; nucleotides outside the gene matches: 8. Germline V CDR1 and CDR2: ENHRY, SYGVKD. This CDR3 has 18 residues.

This clonotype has ten or more counts. The V and J genes are TRBV15 and TRBJ1-3; D call uncertain. CDR1 LNHNV and CDR2 YYDKDF come from the germline V gene (reference sequence). V shed 0 bases and J shed 5 bases, with 11 bases lying between them. CDR3 size: 15 residues. The CDR3 DNA follows: TGTGCCACCAGCAGAGATCTGGCCCATAGAAACACCATATATTTT. Protein: CATSRDLAHRNTIYF.

This clonotype was recorded at least ten times. The gene calls are TRBV28 and TRBJ2-1, with 10 positions matching TRBD2. This CDR3 contains 18 residues. V trimming: 2 bases; J trimming: 3 bases; junction bases outside the gene matches: 10. Germline V gene data show CDR1 as MDHEN and CDR2 as SYDVKM. DNA of the CDR3: TGTGCCAGCAGTTTACGCCCGCTAGCGGGAGCGTACTACAATGAGCAGTTCTTC. Translated, it gives CASSLRPLAGAYYNEQFF.

This clonotype was seen a few times. The rearrangement joins TRBV7-8 to TRBJ2-2, with 7 nucleotides matching TRBD1. The CDR3 is made up of 14 amino acids. V gave up 3 bases and J gave up 7 bases; unmatched junction bases: 5. Germline CDR1 SGHVS, CDR2 FQNEAQ. CDR3 in DNA: TGTGCCAGCAGCTTCCTACAGGGGAGCGGGGAGCTGTTTTTT. Its protein product is CASSFLQGSGELFF.